The source of this T cell receptor (beta chain) is a study of T cell responses to AZD1222 COVID-19 vaccine. General study points: Baseline serology detected seropositivity in only six or seven AZD1222 recipients. In all cases, repertoires were sampled only after the peak T cell response.

Comment on this clone: Its antigen remains unidentified.

Profiled with immunoSEQ multiplex PCR; TCRdb holds only in-frame clones, not every one. The sample shows under 150,000 clones, approximately 94% of them seen only once. Per the germline V gene, CDR1 is SGHTA and CDR2 is FQGNSA. The germline V and J ends were trimmed by 5 bases and 1 base, with 15 bases remaining between them. The CDR3 totals 15 residues. This chain joins TRBV7-2 and TRBJ2-7, with a tentative D call TRBD2 (5 bases). The sequencing here drew on peripheral blood, taken on day 0 of AZD1222 vaccination. This TCR was sampled from an adult in good health. CDR3 residues: CASSPPGKESYEQYF. The DNA for the CDR3 is TGTGCCAGCAGCCCTCCCGGGAAGGAGTCCTACGAGCAGTACTTC.